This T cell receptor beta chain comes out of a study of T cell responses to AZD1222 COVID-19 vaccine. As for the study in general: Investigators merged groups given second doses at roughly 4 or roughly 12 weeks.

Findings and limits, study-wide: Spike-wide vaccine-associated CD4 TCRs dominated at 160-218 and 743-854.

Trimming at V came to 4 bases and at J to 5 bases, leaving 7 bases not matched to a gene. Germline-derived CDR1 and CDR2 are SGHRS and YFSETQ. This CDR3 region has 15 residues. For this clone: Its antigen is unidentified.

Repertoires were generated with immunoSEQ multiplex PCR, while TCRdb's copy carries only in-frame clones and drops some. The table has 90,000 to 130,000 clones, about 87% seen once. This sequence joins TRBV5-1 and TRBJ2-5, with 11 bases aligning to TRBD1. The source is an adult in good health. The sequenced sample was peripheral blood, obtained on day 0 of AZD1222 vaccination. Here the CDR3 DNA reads TGCGCCAGCAGCCCGGACAGGGGGCTTATGGAGACCCAGTACTTC. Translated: CASSPDRGLMETQYF.